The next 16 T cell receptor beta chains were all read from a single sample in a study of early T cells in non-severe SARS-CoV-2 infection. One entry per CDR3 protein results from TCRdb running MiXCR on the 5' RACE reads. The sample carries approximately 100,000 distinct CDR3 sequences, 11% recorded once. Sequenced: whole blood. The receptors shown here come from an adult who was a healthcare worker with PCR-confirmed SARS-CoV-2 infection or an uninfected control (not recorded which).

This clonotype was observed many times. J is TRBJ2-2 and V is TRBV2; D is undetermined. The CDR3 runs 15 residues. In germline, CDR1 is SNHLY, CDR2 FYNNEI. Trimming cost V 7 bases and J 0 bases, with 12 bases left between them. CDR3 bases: TGTGCCAGCAAAAGGACGGACGCGAACACCGGGGAGCTGTTTTTT. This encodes CASKRTDANTGELFF.

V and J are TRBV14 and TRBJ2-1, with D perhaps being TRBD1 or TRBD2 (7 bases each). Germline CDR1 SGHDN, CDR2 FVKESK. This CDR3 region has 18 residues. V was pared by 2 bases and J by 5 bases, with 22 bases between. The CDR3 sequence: CASSQQRQGGGKDNEQFF. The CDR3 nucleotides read TGTGCCAGCAGCCAACAGAGACAGGGAGGGGGCAAAGACAATGAGCAGTTCTTC.

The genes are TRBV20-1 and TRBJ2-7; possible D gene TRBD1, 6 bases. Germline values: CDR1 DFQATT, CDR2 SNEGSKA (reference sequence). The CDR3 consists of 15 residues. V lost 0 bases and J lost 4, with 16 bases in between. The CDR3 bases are TGCAGTGCTAGAGACCCCAACAGGGTCGGGTACGAGCAGTACTTC. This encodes CSARDPNRVGYEQYF.

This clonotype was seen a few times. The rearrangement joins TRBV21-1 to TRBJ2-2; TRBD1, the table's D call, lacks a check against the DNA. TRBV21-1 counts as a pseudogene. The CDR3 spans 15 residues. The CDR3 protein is CASSKRQGNTGELFF. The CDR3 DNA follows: TGTGCCAGCAGCAAAAGACAGGGGAACACCGGGGAGCTGTTTTTT.

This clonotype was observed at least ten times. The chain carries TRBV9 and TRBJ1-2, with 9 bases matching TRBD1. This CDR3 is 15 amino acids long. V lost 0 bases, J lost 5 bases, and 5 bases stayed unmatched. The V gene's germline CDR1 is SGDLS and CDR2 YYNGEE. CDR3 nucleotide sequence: TGTGCCAGCAGCGTAGCACAGGGGGCACGGTATGGCTACACCTTC. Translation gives CASSVAQGARYGYTF. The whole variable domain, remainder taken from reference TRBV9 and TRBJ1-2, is DSGVTQTPKHLITATGQRVTLRCSPRSGDLSVYWYQQSLDQGLQFLIQYYNGEERAKGNILERFSAQQFPDLHSELNLSSLELGDSALYFCASSVAQGARYGYTFGSGTRLTVV.

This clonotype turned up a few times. Here the CDR3 reads CASSGLTGMNTEAFF. The CDR3 coding sequence is TGTGCCAGCAGTGGCCTGACAGGAATGAACACTGAAGCTTTCTTT. The chain links TRBV27 to TRBJ1-1, with D possibly TRBD1 on 6 matching bases. The germline V gene encodes CDR1 MNHEY and CDR2 SMNVEV (reference sequence). Trimming left V 5 bases short and J 0 bases short, with 13 bases between. This CDR3 has 15 residues.

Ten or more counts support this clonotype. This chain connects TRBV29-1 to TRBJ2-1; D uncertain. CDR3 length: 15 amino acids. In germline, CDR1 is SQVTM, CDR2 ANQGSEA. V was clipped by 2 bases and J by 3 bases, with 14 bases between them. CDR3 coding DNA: TGCAGCGTTGAACTATCCGGTGGGTACTACAATGAGCAGTTCTTC. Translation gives CSVELSGGYYNEQFF.

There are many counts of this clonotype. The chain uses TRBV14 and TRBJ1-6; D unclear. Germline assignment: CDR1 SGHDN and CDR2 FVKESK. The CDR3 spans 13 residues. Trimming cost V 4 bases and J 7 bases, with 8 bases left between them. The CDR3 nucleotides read TGTGCCAGCAGCCTATATGGCAATTCACCCCTCCACTTT. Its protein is CASSLYGNSPLHF.

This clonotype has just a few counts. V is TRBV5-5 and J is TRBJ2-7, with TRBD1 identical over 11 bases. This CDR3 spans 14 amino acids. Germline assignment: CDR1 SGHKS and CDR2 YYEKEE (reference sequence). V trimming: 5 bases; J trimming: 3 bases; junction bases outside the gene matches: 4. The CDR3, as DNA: TGTGCCAGCAGATCCGGGACAGGGGGCTACGAGCAGTACTTC. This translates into CASRSGTGGYEQYF.

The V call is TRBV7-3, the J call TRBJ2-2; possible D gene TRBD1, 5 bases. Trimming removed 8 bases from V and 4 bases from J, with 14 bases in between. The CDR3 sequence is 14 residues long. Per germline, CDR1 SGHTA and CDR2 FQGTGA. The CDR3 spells CASSIGASTGELFF. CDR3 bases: TGTGCCAGCTCCATTGGGGCGAGCACCGGGGAGCTGTTTTTT.

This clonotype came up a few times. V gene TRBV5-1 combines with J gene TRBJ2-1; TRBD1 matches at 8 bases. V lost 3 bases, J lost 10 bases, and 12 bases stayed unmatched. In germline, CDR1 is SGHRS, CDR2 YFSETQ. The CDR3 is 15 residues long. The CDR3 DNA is TGCGCCAGCAGCTCTACACGGACAGGGTTTAACGAGCAGTTCTTC. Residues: CASSSTRTGFNEQFF.

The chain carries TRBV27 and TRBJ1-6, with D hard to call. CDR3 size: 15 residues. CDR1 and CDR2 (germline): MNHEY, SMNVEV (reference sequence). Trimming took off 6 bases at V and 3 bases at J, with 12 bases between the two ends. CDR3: CASRGPQSYNSPLHF. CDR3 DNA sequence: TGTGCCAGCAGGGGCCCGCAGAGCTATAATTCACCCCTCCACTTT.

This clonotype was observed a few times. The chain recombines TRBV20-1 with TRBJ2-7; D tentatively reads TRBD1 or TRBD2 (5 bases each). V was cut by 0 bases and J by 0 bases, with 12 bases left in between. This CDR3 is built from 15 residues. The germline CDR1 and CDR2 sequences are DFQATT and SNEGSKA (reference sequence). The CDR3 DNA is TGCAGTGCTAGAGATCCTGGGGGTAGCTCCTACGAGCAGTACTTC. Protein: CSARDPGGSSYEQYF.

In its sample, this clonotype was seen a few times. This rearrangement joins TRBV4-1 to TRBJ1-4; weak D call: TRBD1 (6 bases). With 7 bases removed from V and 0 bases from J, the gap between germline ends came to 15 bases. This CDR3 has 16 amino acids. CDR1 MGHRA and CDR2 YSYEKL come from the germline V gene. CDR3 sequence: CASMAPNRATNEKLFF. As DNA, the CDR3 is TGCGCCAGCATGGCCCCCAACAGGGCAACTAATGAAAAACTGTTTTTT.

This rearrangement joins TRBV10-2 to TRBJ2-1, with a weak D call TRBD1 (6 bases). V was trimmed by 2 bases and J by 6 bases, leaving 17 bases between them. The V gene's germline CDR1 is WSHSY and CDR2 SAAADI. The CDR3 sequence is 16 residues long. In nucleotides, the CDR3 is TGCGCCAGCAGTGAGCACAGTCCACAGGGTGGCAATGAGCAGTTCTTC. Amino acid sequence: CASSEHSPQGGNEQFF.

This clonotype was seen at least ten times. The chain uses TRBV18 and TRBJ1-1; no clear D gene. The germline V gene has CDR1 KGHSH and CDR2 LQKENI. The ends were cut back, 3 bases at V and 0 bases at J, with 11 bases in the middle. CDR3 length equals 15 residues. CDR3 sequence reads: CASSPSGRVNTEAFF. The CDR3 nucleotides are TGTGCCAGCTCACCTTCGGGTCGGGTGAACACTGAAGCTTTCTTT.